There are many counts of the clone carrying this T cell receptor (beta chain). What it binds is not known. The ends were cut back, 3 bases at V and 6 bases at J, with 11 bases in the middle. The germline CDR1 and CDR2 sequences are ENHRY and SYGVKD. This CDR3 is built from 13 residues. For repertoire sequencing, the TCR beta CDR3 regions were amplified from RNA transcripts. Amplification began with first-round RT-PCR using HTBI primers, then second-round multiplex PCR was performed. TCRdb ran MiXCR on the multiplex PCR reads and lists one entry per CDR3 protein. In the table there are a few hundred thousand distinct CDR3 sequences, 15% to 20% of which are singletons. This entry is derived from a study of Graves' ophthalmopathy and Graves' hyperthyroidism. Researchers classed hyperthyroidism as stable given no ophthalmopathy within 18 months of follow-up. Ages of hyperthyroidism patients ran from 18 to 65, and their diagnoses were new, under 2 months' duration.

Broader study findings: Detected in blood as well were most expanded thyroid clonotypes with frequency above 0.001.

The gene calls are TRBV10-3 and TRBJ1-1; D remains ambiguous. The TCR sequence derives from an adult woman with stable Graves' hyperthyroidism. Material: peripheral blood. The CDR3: CAISDLGLAEAFF. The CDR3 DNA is TGTGCCATCAGTGATTTAGGGCTCGCTGAAGCTTTCTTT.